This T cell receptor (beta chain) was sequenced in a study of shared clonotypes between healthy human individuals. Study-level background: Each donor had three CD4 naive, three CD4 memory, two CD8 naive and one CD8 memory plate.

Data came from immunoSEQ multiplex PCR; TCRdb stores just in-frame clones and leaves some out. The repertoire includes around 1.9 million clones, approximately 94% of them detected once, and about 1.8% sits in the top ten. V dropped 0 bases and J dropped 7 bases, with 18 bases sitting between them. Per germline, CDR1 SGHTA and CDR2 FQGTGA. There are 17 residues in the CDR3. This clone has only one observation. Its cognate antigen is unknown. It was CD45RO-negative cells, positively selected for CCR7, that made up naive CD8 cells, with terminally differentiated effector memory CD45RA+ cells excluded. Healthy HIV-negative adults without recent acute infections or vaccinations served as donors. Study-level results: Unshared clonotypes carried lower generation probabilities than those common to all four donors.

The material sequenced was naive CD8+ T cells from PBMCs. The source of this sequence is a man aged 18 to 30 in good health. Some clones in this sample may be carry-over from other donors' samples. The chain employs TRBV7-3 and TRBJ2-2; weak D call: TRBD2 (6 bases). The CDR3 nucleotides read TGTGCCAGCAGCTTAACAGCCATGCCCCCGGAGGGCGGGGAGCTGTTTTTT. It translates to CASSLTAMPPEGGELFF.